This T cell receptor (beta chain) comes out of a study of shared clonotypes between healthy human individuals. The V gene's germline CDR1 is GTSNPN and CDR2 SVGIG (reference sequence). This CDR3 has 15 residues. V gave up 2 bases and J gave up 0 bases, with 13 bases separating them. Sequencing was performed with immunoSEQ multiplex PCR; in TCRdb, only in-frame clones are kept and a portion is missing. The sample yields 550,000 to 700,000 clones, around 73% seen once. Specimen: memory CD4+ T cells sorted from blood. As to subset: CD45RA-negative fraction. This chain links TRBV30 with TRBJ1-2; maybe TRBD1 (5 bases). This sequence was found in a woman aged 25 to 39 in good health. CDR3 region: CAWSFLGPSNYGYTF. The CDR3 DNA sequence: TGTGCCTGGAGTTTTTTGGGGCCTTCTAACTATGGCTACACCTTC.